Described below is a single T cell receptor (beta chain) sequence and its context. An end of the junction differs from the germline gene, which may be a read error. The CDR3 spans 15 residues. Per germline, CDR1 WNHNN and CDR2 SYGVQD (reference sequence). These data are taken from a study of shared clonotypes between healthy human individuals. The data were produced by immunoSEQ multiplex PCR, yet TCRdb's version contains in-frame clones alone and is incomplete. The sample holds around 2.1 million clones, roughly 91% seen once. Naive-designated CD8 cells lacked CD45RO, were positively enriched for CCR7, and omitted terminally differentiated effector memory CD45RA+ cells.

The J gene is TRBJ2-7, the V gene TRBV10-1; D may be TRBD2 (5 bases). Source material: naive CD8+ T cells from PBMCs. The TCR originated in a man aged 18 to 30 in good health. Some clones in this sample may be carry-over from other donors' samples. CDR3 coding DNA: TGCGCCAGCAGCCAGACTCCATCCCCTGACTACGCGCAGTACTTC. Translating gives CASSQTPSPDYAQYF.